The 28 T cell receptor beta chains listed next were all sequenced from one sample in a study of cytomegalovirus exposure and HLA in healthy donors. 60 Vbeta and 13 Jbeta primers were used in PCR. TCRdb keeps only in-frame clones here, not all; method: immunoSEQ multiplex PCR. Of some 120,000 clones in the sample, about 83% are singletons; the top ten hold about 3.7%. The specimen sequenced was PBMCs. The receptor set was obtained from a woman aged 40 to 55 in good health and CMV-seropositive.

J is TRBJ2-7 and V is TRBV4-1, with D uncertain. The CDR3 spans 14 residues. V lost 2 bases and J lost 3, with 11 bases in between. Per germline, CDR1 MGHRA and CDR2 YSYEKL. In DNA form, the CDR3 reads TGCGCCAGCAGCCAAATACTCCTCAACTACGAGCAGTACTTC. Its protein product is CASSQILLNYEQYF.

The J gene is TRBJ2-7, the V gene TRBV28, with D possibly matching TRBD1 (6 bases). This CDR3 has 13 amino acids. The germline CDR1 and CDR2 sequences are MDHEN and SYDVKM. V was trimmed by 4 bases and J by 5 bases, leaving 12 bases between them. The CDR3 loop is CASSSSQGNEQYF. The CDR3 region has the DNA TGTGCCAGCAGTTCCTCACAGGGAAACGAGCAGTACTTC.

This clone was detected only a few times. V and J are TRBV2 and TRBJ2-1, with no clear D. The V end lost 9 bases, the J end lost 5 bases, and 11 bases lay between the germline ends. Per germline, CDR1 SNHLY and CDR2 FYNNEI. The CDR3 sequence is 12 residues long. The CDR3 protein is CASRLEDNEQFF. CDR3 in DNA: TGTGCCAGTCGCCTAGAAGACAATGAGCAGTTCTTC.

This clone was detected only once. The rearrangement joins TRBV28 to TRBJ2-7; TRBD2 aligns across 11 bases. Per germline, CDR1 MDHEN and CDR2 SYDVKM. J was trimmed by 6 bases and V by 2 bases; bases with no gene match: 0. This CDR3 is built from 13 residues. The CDR3 loop is CASSLLAGGEQYF. CDR3 DNA: TGTGCCAGCAGTTTACTAGCGGGAGGCGAGCAGTACTTC.

The V gene is TRBV11-2, the J gene TRBJ2-1, with 10 bases lining up with TRBD1. Losses at the gene ends were 5 bases for V and 4 bases for J; bases not matched to a gene: 5. Germline V gives CDR1 SGHAT, CDR2 FQNNGV. This CDR3 is built from 15 residues. The CDR3 here is CASSKTGGSYNEQFF. CDR3 DNA sequence: TGTGCCAGCAGCAAGACAGGGGGCAGTTACAATGAGCAGTTCTTC.

The CDR3: CASSVAGTANTGELFF. CDR3 DNA sequence: TGTGCCAGCAGCGTCGCCGGGACAGCGAACACCGGGGAGCTGTTTTTT. The genes are TRBV9 and TRBJ2-2, with 7 nucleotides matching TRBD1. Germline lookup yields CDR1 SGDLS and CDR2 YYNGEE. The ends lost 2 bases at V and 0 bases at J; junction bases unmatched: 4. The CDR3 has 16 amino acids. Filled out from reference TRBV9 and TRBJ2-2, the complete variable domain reads DSGVTQTPKHLITATGQRVTLRCSPRSGDLSVYWYQQSLDQGLQFLIQYYNGEERAKGNILERFSAQQFPDLHSELNLSSLELGDSALYFCASSVAGTANTGELFFGEGSRLTVL.

This clone was detected a few times. The chain combines TRBV27 with TRBJ2-7; a possible D gene is TRBD1 (6 bases). V lost 4 bases and J 2 bases, leaving 12 bases between the germline ends. CDR3 length equals 14 residues. Germline assignment: CDR1 MNHEY and CDR2 SMNVEV (reference sequence). The chain's CDR3 is CASSSGRGTYEQYF. The DNA for the CDR3 is TGTGCCAGCAGTTCTGGCAGGGGCACCTACGAGCAGTACTTC.

The rearrangement links TRBV9 to TRBJ2-1; D is possibly TRBD2 (6 bases). Trimming cost V 4 bases and J 0 bases, with 17 bases left between them. Germline CDR1 SGDLS, CDR2 YYNGEE. CDR3 length: 17 residues. CDR3: CASSSERDFRSYNEQFF. DNA of the CDR3: TGTGCCAGCAGCTCAGAACGGGACTTCCGCTCCTACAATGAGCAGTTCTTC.

V and J are TRBV5-6 and TRBJ1-1; tentatively, D is TRBD1 (6 bases). From germline, CDR1 is SGHDT and CDR2 YYEEEE. The CDR3 has 13 amino acids. Trimming cost V 3 bases and J 5 bases, with 11 bases left between them. CDR3 protein: CASSSGHQTEAFF. The CDR3 nucleotides read TGTGCCAGCAGCTCGGGACATCAGACTGAAGCTTTCTTT.

The chain links TRBV25-1 to TRBJ1-2; 9 bases agree with TRBD1. The germline gives CDR1 MGHDK, CDR2 SYGVNS. V lost 4 bases to trimming and J lost 6 bases; unmatched junction nucleotides: 3. The CDR3 has 13 amino acids. CDR3 in amino acids: CASSGQGVDGYTF. CDR3 DNA: TGTGCCAGCAGTGGACAGGGGGTCGATGGCTACACCTTC.

This chain joins TRBV13 and TRBJ1-2; D is ambiguous. CDR1 and CDR2 (germline): PRHDT, FYEKMQ (reference sequence). The CDR3 consists of 14 residues. Between the trimmed V and J ends, which lost 1 base and 5 bases, there was a span of 11 bases. This CDR3 is CASSLDKGGYGYTF. CDR3 DNA: TGTGCCAGCAGCTTAGACAAGGGAGGGTATGGCTACACCTTC.

The chain joins TRBV28 to TRBJ2-3, with D possibly being TRBD2 (5 bases). The V gene lost 9 bases and the J gene lost 1 base, with 14 bases spanning the gap. This CDR3 has 14 amino acids. Per germline, CDR1 MDHEN and CDR2 SYDVKM. The DNA for the CDR3 is TGTGCCAGTTCGGAGGCAGGCCGCACAGATACGCAGTATTTT. It codes for CASSEAGRTDTQYF.

The J gene is TRBJ2-5, the V gene TRBV7-2; TRBD2 matches 7 bases. In germline, CDR1 is SGHTA, CDR2 FQGNSA. J was trimmed by 2 bases and V by 1 base; bases with no gene match: 13. The CDR3 is 18 residues long. The CDR3 protein is CASSLGIAGWGGQETQYF. CDR3 nucleotides: TGTGCCAGCAGCTTAGGGATAGCGGGTTGGGGGGGGCAAGAGACCCAGTACTTC.

The gene calls are TRBV19 and TRBJ2-7; TRBD1 aligns across 9 bases. After removal of 6 bases from V and 3 bases from J, the junction contained 9 bases not matched to a gene. Per germline, CDR1 LNHDA and CDR2 SQIVND (reference sequence). CDR3 length: 15 residues. CDR3 protein: CASRDSGTGYYEQYF. The CDR3 DNA is TGTGCCAGTAGGGATTCCGGGACAGGGTACTACGAGCAGTACTTC.

The chain is built from TRBV7-2 and TRBJ1-2; 9 nucleotides match TRBD1. The CDR3 is made up of 17 amino acids. The germline V gene has CDR1 SGHTA and CDR2 FQGNSA. V trimming: 4 bases; J trimming: 1 base; junction bases outside the gene matches: 10. CDR3 region: CASSSTPGTGLNYGYTF. DNA of the CDR3: TGTGCCAGCAGCTCCACTCCCGGGACAGGGCTTAACTATGGCTACACCTTC.

V usage is TRBV5-6 and J usage is TRBJ2-1, with a tentative D call TRBD2 (5 bases). Germline-derived CDR1 and CDR2 are SGHDT and YYEEEE. The CDR3 is made up of 12 amino acids. Trimming removed 7 bases at V and 9 bases at J, with 14 bases between. Written as DNA, the CDR3 is TGTGCCAGCGTCGTGGGTGGGAGTGAGCAGTTCTTC. This sequence encodes CASVVGGSEQFF.

The rearrangement uses TRBV5-8 and TRBJ1-1; no reliable D call. The CDR3 length is 14 residues. V was pared by 2 bases and J by 6 bases, with 14 bases between. Germline CDR1 is SGHTS and CDR2 is YDEGEE. Here the CDR3 reads CASSFLVEIPEAFF. The CDR3 DNA follows: TGTGCCAGCAGCTTCCTCGTCGAGATTCCTGAAGCTTTCTTT.

This chain connects TRBV28 to TRBJ2-3, with D tentatively TRBD2 (5 bases). Trimming stripped 2 bases from V and 7 bases from J, with 13 bases between. Germline assignment: CDR1 MDHEN and CDR2 SYDVKM. There are 14 residues in the CDR3. CDR3: CASSLITRGYTQYF. As DNA, the CDR3 is TGTGCCAGCAGTTTAATTACAAGAGGGTATACGCAGTATTTT.

The gene calls are TRBV5-1 and TRBJ2-3; possibly TRBD1 for D (5 bases). V lost 0 bases and J 2 bases, leaving 13 bases between the germline ends. There are 16 residues in the CDR3. In germline, CDR1 is SGHRS, CDR2 YFSETQ. This CDR3 reads CASSLETAKSTDTQYF. CDR3 nucleotides: TGCGCCAGCAGCTTGGAGACAGCAAAGTCCACAGATACGCAGTATTTT.

The chain combines TRBV27 with TRBJ2-7, with D possibly being TRBD2 (5 bases). With 7 bases removed from V and 3 bases from J, the gap between germline ends came to 13 bases. The CDR3 is 13 amino acids. CDR1 is MNHEY and CDR2 is SMNVEV in the germline V gene (reference sequence). This CDR3 is CASMVLAHYEQYF. The CDR3 coding sequence is TGTGCCAGCATGGTGCTAGCACACTACGAGCAGTACTTC.

The gene calls are TRBV6-5 and TRBJ2-3; D remains ambiguous. The germline CDR1 and CDR2 sequences are MNHEY and SVGAGI. V was trimmed by 5 bases and J by 0 bases, leaving 9 bases between them. The CDR3 is made up of 14 amino acids. The CDR3 loop is CASSRMASTDTQYF. The CDR3 coding sequence is TGTGCCAGCAGTCGCATGGCTAGCACAGATACGCAGTATTTT.

This chain joins TRBV18 and TRBJ2-2, with 9 bases aligning to TRBD2. The germline CDR1 and CDR2 sequences are KGHSH and LQKENI. J gave up 3 bases and V 1 base, and 9 bases lay outside the gene matches. This CDR3 is 18 amino acids long. CDR3 sequence reads: CASSPRSFQREDTGELFF. In DNA, the CDR3 is TGTGCCAGCTCACCACGGTCTTTTCAGCGGGAGGACACCGGGGAGCTGTTTTTT.

With regard to this clone: The sample contains more than one DNA sequence encoding this CDR3. This sequence joins TRBV6-5 and TRBJ2-7, with D unresolved. Trimming pared 6 bases from V and 4 bases from J, leaving 13 bases between. This CDR3 is 13 amino acids long. The germline V gene encodes CDR1 MNHEY and CDR2 SVGAGI. CDR3 nucleotide sequence: TGTGCCAGCAGCCCCCACGTAGTTTACGAGCAGTACTTC. As protein: CASSPHVVYEQYF.

The rearrangement uses TRBV5-4 and TRBJ2-1, with 12 bases aligning to TRBD2. The V segment lost 2 bases and the J segment 8 bases; nucleotides outside the gene matches: 11. The CDR3 extends over 17 amino acids. Germline-derived CDR1 and CDR2 are SGHNT and YYREEE (reference sequence). The CDR3 region is CASSFYLLAGGWDEQFF. Written as DNA, the CDR3 is TGTGCCAGCAGCTTCTATTTACTAGCGGGAGGTTGGGATGAGCAGTTCTTC.

This clone appeared once. The chain uses TRBV14 and TRBJ2-7, with D tentatively TRBD2 (5 bases). V lost 2 bases and J 0 bases, leaving 8 bases between the germline ends. Germline V lookup: CDR1 SGHDN, CDR2 FVKESK. This CDR3 region has 14 residues. In DNA, the CDR3 is TGTGCCAGCAGCCAACCGGGAAGCTCCTACGAGCAGTACTTC. Residues: CASSQPGSSYEQYF.

The rearrangement uses TRBV29-1 and TRBJ2-5; D ambiguous. V was clipped by 4 bases and J by 5 bases, with 5 bases between them. CDR3 size: 10 residues. CDR1 is SQVTM, CDR2 ANQGSEA, per germline. CDR3: CSVVRETQYF. Here the CDR3 DNA reads TGCAGCGTTGTACGGGAGACCCAGTACTTC.

The chain is built from TRBV6-1 and TRBJ2-1; tentative D call: TRBD2 (5 bases). The CDR3 spans 13 residues. The germline V and J ends were trimmed by 3 bases and 9 bases, with 12 bases remaining between them. The germline V gene encodes CDR1 MNHNS and CDR2 SASEGT. The CDR3 loop is CASSDPPAGEQFF. DNA for the CDR3: TGTGCCAGCAGTGACCCCCCCGCGGGTGAGCAGTTCTTC.

This sequence joins TRBV11-3 and TRBJ2-1, with TRBD1 matching over 9 bases. Per germline, CDR1 SGHNT and CDR2 YENEEA. With 4 bases clipped from V and 12 bases from J, the junction kept 7 bases outside the gene matches. This CDR3 comprises 13 residues. The CDR3 protein is CASSSQQGAGQFF. CDR3 DNA sequence: TGTGCCAGCAGCTCCCAACAGGGGGCTGGGCAGTTCTTC.